This is a list of T cell receptor beta chains from one sample in a study of beta chain features in type 1 diabetes. The repertoire was sequenced with immunoSEQ multiplex PCR; TCRdb's copy has only in-frame clones and lacks some. The table shows roughly 240,000 clones, with about 63% occurring only once. The sequencing input was naive CD4+ T cells from blood. The receptor set was obtained from a man aged 30 to 45 in good health. CDR3s include the opening cysteine and the closing phenylalanine or tryptophan. A D gene is named only where the DNA matches it firmly. Part of the rows lack a size; the others show once, few, many or a class for expanded clones.

d_gene | j_gene | abundance | v_gene | CDR3aa | CDR3nt
TRBD1 | TRBJ1-2 | few | TRBV13 | CASSPRQGRSYGYTF | TGTGCCAGCAGCCCCAGACAGGGGAGAAGCTATGGCTACACCTTC
NA | TRBJ1-6 | NA | TRBV9 | CASSSSWGDGPLHF | TGTGCCAGCAGCAGTTCGTGGGGAGATGGTCCCCTCCACTTT
NA | TRBJ1-2 | once | TRBV29-1 | CSVAVAGHYTF | TGCAGCGTTGCGGTTGCAGGGCACTACACCTTC
NA | TRBJ2-7 | NA | TRBV7-2 | CASSPDTYEQYF | TGTGCCAGCAGCCCGGACACCTACGAGCAGTACTTC
TRBD2 | TRBJ2-5 | few | TRBV29-1 | CSVTSGQETQYF | TGCAGCGTTACTAGCGGTCAAGAGACCCAGTACTTC
NA | TRBJ1-5 | NA | TRBV5-6 | CASSTQGQPQHF | TGTGCCAGCAGCACACAGGGCCAGCCCCAGCATTTT
NA | TRBJ1-1 | NA | TRBV30 | CAWSPRTAEAFF | TGTGCCTGGAGTCCTAGGACAGCTGAAGCTTTCTTT
NA | TRBJ2-1 | NA | TRBV6-6 | CASSSPWREQFF | TGTGCCAGCAGTTCCCCCTGGAGGGAGCAGTTCTTC
TRBD2 | TRBJ2-3 | few | TRBV29-1 | CSVLTSGRAGTQYF | TGCAGCGTTCTGACTAGCGGGAGGGCCGGTACGCAGTATTTT
NA | TRBJ1-4 | NA | TRBV11-2 | CASTYTGRREKLFF | TGTGCCAGCACCTACACGGGGAGAAGGGAAAAACTGTTTTTT
NA | TRBJ1-1 | NA | TRBV29-1 | CSAKTAEAFF | TGCAGCGCCAAGACAGCTGAAGCTTTCTTT
NA | TRBJ2-5 | NA | TRBV18 | CASSPLLQAAGTQYF | TGTGCCAGCTCACCCCTTCTTCAGGCCGCGGGGACCCAGTACTTC
TRBD2 | TRBJ2-5 | NA | TRBV13 | CASSPSGAGGETQYF | TGTGCCAGCAGCCCTAGCGGGGCCGGGGGAGAGACCCAGTACTTC
TRBD1 | TRBJ1-2 | NA | TRBV5-1 | CASSSGQGSYGYTF | TGCGCCAGCAGCTCCGGACAGGGAAGCTATGGCTACACCTTC
NA | TRBJ2-1 | few | TRBV7-2 | CASSSDWAGEQFF | TGTGCCAGCAGCTCCGACTGGGCGGGGGAGCAGTTCTTC
NA | TRBJ1-5 | NA | TRBV27 | CASSLEGSTRPQHF | TGTGCCAGCAGTTTAGAGGGCAGCACACGGCCCCAGCATTTT
NA | TRBJ1-5 | NA | TRBV7-9 | CASSLGTGNQPQHF | TGTGCCAGCAGCTTGGGGACGGGCAATCAGCCCCAGCATTTT
TRBD1 | TRBJ2-1 | NA | TRBV19 | CASSRTGGSSYNEQFF | TGTGCCAGTAGTCGTACAGGGGGGAGCTCCTACAATGAGCAGTTCTTC
TRBD1 | TRBJ1-1 | few | TRBV30 | CAWTQQGAGAFF | TGTGCCTGGACCCAGCAGGGGGCAGGTGCTTTCTTT
NA | TRBJ2-6 | NA | TRBV4-1 | CASSQVQSGANVLTF | TGCGCCAGCAGCCAAGTCCAGTCTGGGGCCAACGTCCTGACTTTC
NA | TRBJ1-5 | NA | TRBV18 | CASSLESNQPQHF | TGTGCCAGCAGCCTGGAAAGCAATCAGCCCCAGCATTTT
TRBD1 | TRBJ2-3 | few | TRBV15 | CATSSLRDRSTDTQYF | TGTGCCACCAGCAGCCTCCGGGACAGGAGCACAGATACGCAGTATTTT
NA | TRBJ2-4 | NA | TRBV29-1 | CSVSTGASDIQYF | TGCAGCGTTTCGACCGGGGCCTCGGACATTCAGTACTTC
NA | TRBJ1-2 | NA | TRBV4-2 | CASSQEFVTGTNYGYTF | TGTGCCAGCAGCCAAGAGTTTGTGACAGGAACTAACTATGGCTACACCTTC
TRBD1 | TRBJ2-3 | NA | TRBV15 | CATSRDRVGTDTQYF | TGTGCCACCAGCAGGGACAGGGTCGGCACAGATACGCAGTATTTT
NA | TRBJ2-7 | once | TRBV28 | CASRNAGAGYEQYF | TGTGCCAGCCGAAATGCGGGTGCTGGGTACGAGCAGTACTTC
NA | TRBJ2-3 | NA | TRBV30 | CATGGADTQYF | TGTGCCACGGGTGGGGCAGATACGCAGTATTTT
TRBD2 | TRBJ2-1 | NA | TRBV5-6 | CASSWGTKSNEQFF | TGTGCCAGCAGCTGGGGGACTAAATCCAATGAGCAGTTCTTC
TRBD2 | TRBJ2-1 | NA | TRBV28 | CASSLYREGNEQFF | TGTGCCAGCAGTTTATACCGGGAGGGCAATGAGCAGTTCTTC
NA | TRBJ2-7 | NA | TRBV2 | CASSSLREQYF | TGTGCCAGCAGTTCCCTCAGGGAGCAGTACTTC
NA | TRBJ2-3 | NA | TRBV10-3 | CAIRNDTDTQYF | TGTGCCATCAGGAACGACACAGATACGCAGTATTTT
NA | TRBJ2-7 | NA | TRBV4-3 | CASSQVYEQYF | TGCGCCAGCAGCCAAGTATACGAGCAGTACTTC
TRBD1 | TRBJ2-1 | few | TRBV23-1 | CANPDRGSYNEQFF | TGCGCCAATCCAGACAGGGGATCCTACAATGAGCAGTTCTTC
NA | TRBJ2-7 | NA | TRBV29-1 | CSVLGVSPYEQYF | TGCAGCGTTCTAGGGGTTTCGCCGTACGAGCAGTACTTC
TRBD2 | TRBJ2-1 | few | TRBV7-2 | CASSLAGGLASGNEQFF | TGTGCCAGCAGCTTAGCCGGGGGACTAGCGAGTGGCAATGAGCAGTTCTTC
TRBD1 | TRBJ1-1 | few | TRBV29-1 | CSADRANTEAFF | TGCAGCGCCGACAGGGCGAACACTGAAGCTTTCTTT
NA | TRBJ2-5 | NA | TRBV30 | CAWSQPPGLGETQYF | TGTGCCTGGAGTCAGCCACCAGGGCTAGGAGAGACCCAGTACTTC
TRBD2 | TRBJ2-1 | NA | TRBV5-1 | CASSSGLAGYNEQFF | TGCGCCAGCAGCTCGGGACTAGCGGGGTACAATGAGCAGTTCTTC
NA | TRBJ2-3 | few | TRBV2 | CASSEGQITDTQYF | TGTGCCAGCAGTGAGGGGCAGATCACAGATACGCAGTATTTT
TRBD2 | TRBJ2-1 | NA | TRBV7-2 | CASTIYPLAGVNNEQFF | TGTGCCAGCACCATCTACCCGCTAGCGGGAGTCAACAATGAGCAGTTCTTC
TRBD1 | TRBJ2-7 | NA | TRBV29-1 | CSATGLGQEKSYEQYF | TGCAGCGCCACGGGGTTGGGACAGGAGAAATCCTACGAGCAGTACTTC
TRBD1 | TRBJ1-1 | NA | TRBV30 | CAWNDREAEAFF | TGTGCCTGGAATGACAGGGAAGCTGAAGCTTTCTTT
NA | TRBJ2-1 | NA | TRBV29-1 | CSVVVAYNEQFF | TGCAGCGTTGTGGTGGCTTACAATGAGCAGTTCTTC
TRBD2 | TRBJ2-5 | NA | TRBV30 | CAWSLPRTSGGRETQYF | TGTGCCTGGAGTCTCCCCCGGACTAGCGGGGGGCGGGAGACCCAGTACTTC
TRBD2 | TRBJ2-3 | NA | TRBV2 | CASKRGDFTDTQYF | TGTGCCAGCAAGCGGGGGGATTTCACAGATACGCAGTATTTT
NA | TRBJ1-4 | NA | TRBV7-2 | CASSLDSMTNEKLFF | TGTGCCAGCAGCTTAGACAGTATGACGAATGAAAAACTGTTTTTT
TRBD1 | TRBJ2-1 | NA | TRBV7-8 | CASSPMTGLGYNEQFF | TGTGCCAGCAGCCCGATGACAGGGCTGGGCTACAATGAGCAGTTCTTC
NA | TRBJ2-5 | NA | TRBV6-5 | CASTPPKGGQETQYF | TGTGCCAGCACTCCACCCAAGGGGGGCCAAGAGACCCAGTACTTC
NA | TRBJ1-1 | NA | TRBV27 | CASSLSGGTNTEAFF | TGTGCCAGCAGTTTATCGGGAGGAACCAACACTGAAGCTTTCTTT
NA | TRBJ2-1 | NA | TRBV11-2 | CASRREITGRDEQFF | TGTGCCAGCAGGAGAGAGATTACGGGAAGAGATGAGCAGTTCTTC
TRBD1 | TRBJ1-3 | NA | TRBV30 | CAWDRESGNTIYF | TGTGCCTGGGACAGGGAGTCTGGAAACACCATATATTTT
NA | TRBJ1-1 | NA | TRBV4-1 | CASSQDIRTEAFF | TGCGCCAGCAGCCAAGATATCCGGACTGAAGCTTTCTTT
NA | TRBJ1-1 | NA | TRBV10-3 | CAIRDGMNTEAFF | TGTGCCATCAGGGACGGGATGAACACTGAAGCTTTCTTT
NA | TRBJ2-1 | NA | TRBV2 | CASRSVGMNEQFF | TGTGCCAGCAGATCGGTGGGAATGAATGAGCAGTTCTTC